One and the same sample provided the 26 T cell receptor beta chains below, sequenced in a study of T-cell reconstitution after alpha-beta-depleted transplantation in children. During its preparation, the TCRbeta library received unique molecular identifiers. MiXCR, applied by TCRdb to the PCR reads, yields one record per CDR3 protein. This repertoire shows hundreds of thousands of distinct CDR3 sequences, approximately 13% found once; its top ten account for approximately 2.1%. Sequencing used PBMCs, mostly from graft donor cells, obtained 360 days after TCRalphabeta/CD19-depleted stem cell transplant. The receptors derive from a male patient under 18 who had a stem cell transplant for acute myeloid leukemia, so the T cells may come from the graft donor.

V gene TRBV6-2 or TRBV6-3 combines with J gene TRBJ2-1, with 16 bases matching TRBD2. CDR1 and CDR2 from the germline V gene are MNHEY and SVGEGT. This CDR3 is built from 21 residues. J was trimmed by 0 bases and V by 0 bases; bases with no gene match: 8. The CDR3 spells CASSYSPGTSGRGSSYNEQFF. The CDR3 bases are TGTGCCAGCAGTTACTCCCCCGGGACTAGCGGGAGGGGGAGCTCCTACAATGAGCAGTTCTTC.

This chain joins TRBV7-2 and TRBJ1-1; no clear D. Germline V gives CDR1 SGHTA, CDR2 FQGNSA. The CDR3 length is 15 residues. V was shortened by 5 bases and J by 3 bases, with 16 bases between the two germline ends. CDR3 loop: CASSAQISWDTEAFF. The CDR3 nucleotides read TGTGCCAGCAGCGCCCAAATCTCCTGGGACACTGAAGCTTTCTTT.

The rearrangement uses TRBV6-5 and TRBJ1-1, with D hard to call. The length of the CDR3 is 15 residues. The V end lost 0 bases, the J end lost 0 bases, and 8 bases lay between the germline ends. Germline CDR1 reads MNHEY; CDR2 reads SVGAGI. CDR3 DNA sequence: TGTGCCAGCAGTTACTCCCGAAAGTTGAACACTGAAGCTTTCTTT. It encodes CASSYSRKLNTEAFF.

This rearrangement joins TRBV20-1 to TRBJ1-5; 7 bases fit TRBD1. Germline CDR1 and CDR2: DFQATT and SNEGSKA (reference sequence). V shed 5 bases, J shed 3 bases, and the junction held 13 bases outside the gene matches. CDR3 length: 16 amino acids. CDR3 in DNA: TGCAGTGCTGCCCTGAGACAGGGCCTCATCAATCAGCCCCAGCATTTT. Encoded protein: CSAALRQGLINQPQHF.

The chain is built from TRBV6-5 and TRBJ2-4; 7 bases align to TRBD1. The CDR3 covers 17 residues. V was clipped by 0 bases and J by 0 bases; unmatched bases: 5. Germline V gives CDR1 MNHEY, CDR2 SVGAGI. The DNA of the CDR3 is TGTGCCAGCAGTTACTCGGGGACAGCCCTAGCCAAAAACATTCAGTACTTC. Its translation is CASSYSGTALAKNIQYF.

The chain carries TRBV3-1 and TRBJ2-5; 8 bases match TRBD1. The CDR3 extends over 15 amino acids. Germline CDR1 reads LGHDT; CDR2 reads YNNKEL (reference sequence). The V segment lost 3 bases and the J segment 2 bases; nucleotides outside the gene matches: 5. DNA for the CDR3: TGTGCCAGCAGCCACTATGGACAGGGACAAGAGACCCAGTACTTC. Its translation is CASSHYGQGQETQYF.

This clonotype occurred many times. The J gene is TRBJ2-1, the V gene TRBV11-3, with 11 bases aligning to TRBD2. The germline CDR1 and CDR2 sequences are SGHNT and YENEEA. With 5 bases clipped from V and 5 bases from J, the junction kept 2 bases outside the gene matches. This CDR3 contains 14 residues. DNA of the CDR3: TGTGCCAGCAGCCAACTAGCGGGAGACAATGAGCAGTTCTTC. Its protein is CASSQLAGDNEQFF.

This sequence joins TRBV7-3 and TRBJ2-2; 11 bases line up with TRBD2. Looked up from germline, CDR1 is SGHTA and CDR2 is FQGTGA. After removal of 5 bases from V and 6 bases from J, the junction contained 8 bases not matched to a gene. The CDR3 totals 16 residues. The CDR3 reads CASSLSSGRSSGELFF. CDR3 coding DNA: TGTGCCAGCAGCCTCTCTAGCGGGAGGTCTTCCGGGGAGCTGTTTTTT.

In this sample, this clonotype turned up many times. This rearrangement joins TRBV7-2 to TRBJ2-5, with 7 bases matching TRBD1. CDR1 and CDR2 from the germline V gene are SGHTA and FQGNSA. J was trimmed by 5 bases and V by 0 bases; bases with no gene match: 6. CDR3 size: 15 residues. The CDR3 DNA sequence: TGTGCCAGCAGCTTAGCGACAGGGATCGGGGAGACCCAGTACTTC. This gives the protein CASSLATGIGETQYF.

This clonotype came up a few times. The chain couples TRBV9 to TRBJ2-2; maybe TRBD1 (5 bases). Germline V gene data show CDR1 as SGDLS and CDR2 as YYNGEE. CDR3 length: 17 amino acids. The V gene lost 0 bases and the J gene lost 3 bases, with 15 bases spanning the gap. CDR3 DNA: TGTGCCAGCAGCGTAGAAGGTCAGGGAAGGTACACCGGGGAGCTGTTTTTT. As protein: CASSVEGQGRYTGELFF.

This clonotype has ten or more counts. The CDR3 is CASSFVGGGNEQFF. As DNA, the CDR3 is TGTGCCAGCAGCTTCGTGGGAGGGGGTAATGAGCAGTTCTTC. The chain uses TRBV7-2 and TRBJ2-1; a possible D gene is TRBD2 (7 bases). CDR1 SGHTA and CDR2 FQGNSA come from the germline V gene. The CDR3 is made up of 14 amino acids. V was clipped by 3 bases and J by 7 bases, with 13 bases between them.

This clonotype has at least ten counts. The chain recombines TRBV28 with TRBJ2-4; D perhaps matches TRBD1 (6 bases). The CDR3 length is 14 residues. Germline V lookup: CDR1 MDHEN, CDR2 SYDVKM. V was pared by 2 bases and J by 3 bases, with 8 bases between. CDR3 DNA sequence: TGTGCCAGCAGTTTACTCAGGGGCAAAAACATTCAGTACTTC. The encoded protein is CASSLLRGKNIQYF.

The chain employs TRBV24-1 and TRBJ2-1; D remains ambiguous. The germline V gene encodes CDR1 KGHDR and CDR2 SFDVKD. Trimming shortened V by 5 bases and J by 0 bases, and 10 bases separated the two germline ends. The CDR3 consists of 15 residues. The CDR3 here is CATSASGFSYNEQFF. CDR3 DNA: TGTGCCACCAGTGCCTCTGGGTTCTCCTACAATGAGCAGTTCTTC.

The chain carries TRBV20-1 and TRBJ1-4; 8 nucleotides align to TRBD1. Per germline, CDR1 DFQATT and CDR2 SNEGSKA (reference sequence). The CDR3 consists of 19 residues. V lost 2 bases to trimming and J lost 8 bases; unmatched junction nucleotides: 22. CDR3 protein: CSARRRRGTSGGVREKLFF. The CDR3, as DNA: TGCAGTGCTAGAAGGCGACGGGGAACCTCAGGGGGCGTGCGGGAAAAACTGTTTTTT.

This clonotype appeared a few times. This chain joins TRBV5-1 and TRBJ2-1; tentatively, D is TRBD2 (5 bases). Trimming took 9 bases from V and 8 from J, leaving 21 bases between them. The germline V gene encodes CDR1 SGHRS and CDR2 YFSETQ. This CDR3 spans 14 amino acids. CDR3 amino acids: CATRGRPVLDEQFF. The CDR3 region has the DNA TGCGCCACCCGTGGGCGCCCCGTACTAGATGAGCAGTTCTTC.

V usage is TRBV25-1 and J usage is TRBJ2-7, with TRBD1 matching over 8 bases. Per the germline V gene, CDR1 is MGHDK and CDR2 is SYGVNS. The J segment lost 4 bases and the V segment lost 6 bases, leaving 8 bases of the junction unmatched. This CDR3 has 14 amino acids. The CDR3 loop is CASRNPGQAYEQYF. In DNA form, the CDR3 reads TGTGCCAGCAGAAATCCGGGACAGGCTTACGAGCAGTACTTC.

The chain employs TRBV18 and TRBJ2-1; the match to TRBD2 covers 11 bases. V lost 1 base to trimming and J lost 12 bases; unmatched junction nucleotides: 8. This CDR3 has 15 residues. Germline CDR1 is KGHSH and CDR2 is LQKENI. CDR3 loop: CASSPLAGGPFGQFF. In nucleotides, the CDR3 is TGTGCCAGCTCACCACTAGCGGGAGGGCCCTTTGGGCAGTTCTTC.

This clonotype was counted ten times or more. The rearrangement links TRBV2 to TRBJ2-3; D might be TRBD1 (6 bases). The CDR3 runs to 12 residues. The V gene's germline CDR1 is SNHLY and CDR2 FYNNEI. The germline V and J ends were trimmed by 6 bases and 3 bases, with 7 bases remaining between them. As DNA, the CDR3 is TGTGCCAGCAGCCAGGGGACAGATACGCAGTATTTT. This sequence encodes CASSQGTDTQYF.

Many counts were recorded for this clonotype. The CDR3 DNA reads TGTGCCAGCTCAATAGCGGGAGGCTCCTACAATGAGCAGTTCTTC. Encoded protein: CASSIAGGSYNEQFF. This chain connects TRBV18 to TRBJ2-1; 10 bases are shared with TRBD2. The germline V gene encodes CDR1 KGHSH and CDR2 LQKENI. The trim removed 5 bases at V and 0 bases at J, leaving 1 base unmatched. The CDR3 is 15 amino acids.

Here the CDR3 reads CSVAMGAYEQYF. DNA for the CDR3: TGCAGCGTGGCTATGGGAGCCTACGAGCAGTACTTC. The chain links TRBV29-1 to TRBJ2-7; the D gene is possibly TRBD2 (5 bases). V was pared by 6 bases and J by 2 bases, with 11 bases between. The CDR3 extends over 12 amino acids. Per germline, CDR1 SQVTM and CDR2 ANQGSEA.

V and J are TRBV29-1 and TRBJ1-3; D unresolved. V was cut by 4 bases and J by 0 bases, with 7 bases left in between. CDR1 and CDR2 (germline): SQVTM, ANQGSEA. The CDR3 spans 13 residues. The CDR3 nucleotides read TGCAGCGTTGGGGGAGCCTCTGGAAACACCATATATTTT. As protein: CSVGGASGNTIYF.

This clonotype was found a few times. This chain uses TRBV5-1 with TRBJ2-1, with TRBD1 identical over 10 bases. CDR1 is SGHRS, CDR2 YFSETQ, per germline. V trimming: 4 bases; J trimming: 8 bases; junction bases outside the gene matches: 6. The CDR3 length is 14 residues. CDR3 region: CASSRDRGFYEQFF. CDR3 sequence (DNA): TGCGCCAGCAGCCGGGACAGGGGTTTCTATGAGCAGTTCTTC.

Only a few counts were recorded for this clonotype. CDR3 coding DNA: TGCAGTGCTAGAGATTGGACAGCAGGAGCTTTCTTT. It translates to CSARDWTAGAFF. V and J are TRBV20-1 and TRBJ1-1, with D possibly being TRBD1 (6 bases). CDR1 and CDR2 from the germline V gene are DFQATT and SNEGSKA (reference sequence). The CDR3 extends over 12 amino acids. Trimming cost V 0 bases and J 10 bases, with 12 bases left between them.

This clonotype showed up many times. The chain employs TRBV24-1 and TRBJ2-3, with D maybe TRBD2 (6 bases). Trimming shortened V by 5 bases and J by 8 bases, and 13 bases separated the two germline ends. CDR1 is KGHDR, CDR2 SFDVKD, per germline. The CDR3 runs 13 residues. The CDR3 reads CATSGRAGGTQYF. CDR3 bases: TGTGCCACCAGTGGCCGGGCCGGGGGTACGCAGTATTTT.

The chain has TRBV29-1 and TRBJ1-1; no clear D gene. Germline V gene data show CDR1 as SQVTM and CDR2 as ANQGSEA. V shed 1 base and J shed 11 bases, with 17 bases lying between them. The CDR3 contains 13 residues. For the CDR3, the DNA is TGCAGCGTTGAAGTATCCCGCGAAGGTTTGGCTTTCTTT. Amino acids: CSVEVSREGLAFF.

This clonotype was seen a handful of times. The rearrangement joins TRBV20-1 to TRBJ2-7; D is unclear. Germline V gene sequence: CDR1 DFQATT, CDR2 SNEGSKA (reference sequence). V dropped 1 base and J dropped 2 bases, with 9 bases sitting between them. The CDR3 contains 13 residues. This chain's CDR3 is CSARGLGTYEQYF. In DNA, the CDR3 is TGCAGTGCTAGAGGTCTGGGGACCTACGAGCAGTACTTC.